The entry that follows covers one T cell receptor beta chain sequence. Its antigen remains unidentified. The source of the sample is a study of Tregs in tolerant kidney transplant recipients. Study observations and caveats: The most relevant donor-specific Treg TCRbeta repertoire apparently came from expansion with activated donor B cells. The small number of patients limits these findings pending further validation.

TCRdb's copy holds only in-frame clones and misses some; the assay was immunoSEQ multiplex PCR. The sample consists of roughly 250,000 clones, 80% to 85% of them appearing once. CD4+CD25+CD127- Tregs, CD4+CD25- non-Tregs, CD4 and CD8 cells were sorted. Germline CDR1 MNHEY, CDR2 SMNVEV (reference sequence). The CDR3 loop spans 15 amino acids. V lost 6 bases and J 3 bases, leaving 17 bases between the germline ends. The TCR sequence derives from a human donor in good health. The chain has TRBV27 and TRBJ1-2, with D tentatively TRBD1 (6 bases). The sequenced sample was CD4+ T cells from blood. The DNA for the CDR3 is TGTGCCAGCAGCCTGAAGGGGGTAAGAGACTATGGCTACACCTTC. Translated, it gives CASSLKGVRDYGYTF.